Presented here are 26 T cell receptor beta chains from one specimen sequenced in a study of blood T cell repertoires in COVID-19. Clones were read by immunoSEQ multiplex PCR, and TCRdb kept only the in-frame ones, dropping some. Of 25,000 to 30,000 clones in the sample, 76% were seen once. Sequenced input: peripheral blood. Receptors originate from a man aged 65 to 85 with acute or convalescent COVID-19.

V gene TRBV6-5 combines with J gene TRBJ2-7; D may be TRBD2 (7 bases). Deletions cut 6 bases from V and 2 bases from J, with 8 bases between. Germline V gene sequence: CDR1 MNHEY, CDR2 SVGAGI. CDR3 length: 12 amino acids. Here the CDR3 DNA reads TGTGCCAGCAGCGGGGGGCCCTACGAGCAGTACTTC. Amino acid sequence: CASSGGPYEQYF.

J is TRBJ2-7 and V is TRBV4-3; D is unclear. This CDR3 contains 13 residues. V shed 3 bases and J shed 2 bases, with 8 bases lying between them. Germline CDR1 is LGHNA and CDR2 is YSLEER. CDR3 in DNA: TGCGCCAGCAGCCACACAGACACCTACGAGCAGTACTTC. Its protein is CASSHTDTYEQYF.

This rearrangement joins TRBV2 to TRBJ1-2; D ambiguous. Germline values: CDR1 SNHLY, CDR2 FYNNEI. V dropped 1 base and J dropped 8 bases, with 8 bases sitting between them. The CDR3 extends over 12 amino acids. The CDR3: CASSEDGAGYTF. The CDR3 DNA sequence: TGTGCCAGCAGTGAAGACGGAGCAGGCTACACCTTC.

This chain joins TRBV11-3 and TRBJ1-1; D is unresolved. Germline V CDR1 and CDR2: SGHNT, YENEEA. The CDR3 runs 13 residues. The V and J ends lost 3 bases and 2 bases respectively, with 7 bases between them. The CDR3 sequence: CASSLTRNTEAFF. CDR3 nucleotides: TGTGCCAGCAGCTTGACAAGAAACACTGAAGCTTTCTTT.

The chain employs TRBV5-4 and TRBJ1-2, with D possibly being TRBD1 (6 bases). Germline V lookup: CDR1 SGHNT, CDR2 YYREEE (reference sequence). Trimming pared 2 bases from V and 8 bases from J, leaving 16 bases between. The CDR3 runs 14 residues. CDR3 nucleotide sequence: TGTGCCAGCAGCTTCCTGGACAGCGTTAAAGGCTACACCTTC. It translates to CASSFLDSVKGYTF. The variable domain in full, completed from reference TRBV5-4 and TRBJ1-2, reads ETGVTQSPTHLIKTRGQQVTLRCSSQSGHNTVSWYQQALGQGPQFIFQYYREEENGRGNFPPRFSGLQFPNYSSELNVNALELDDSALYLCASSFLDSVKGYTFGSGTRLTVV.

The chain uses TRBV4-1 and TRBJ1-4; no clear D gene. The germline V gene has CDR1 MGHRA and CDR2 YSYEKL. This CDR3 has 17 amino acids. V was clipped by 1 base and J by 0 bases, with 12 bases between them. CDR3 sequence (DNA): TGCGCCAGCAGCCAAGGTCCCCCCAGTGCAACTAATGAAAAACTGTTTTTT. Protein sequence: CASSQGPPSATNEKLFF.

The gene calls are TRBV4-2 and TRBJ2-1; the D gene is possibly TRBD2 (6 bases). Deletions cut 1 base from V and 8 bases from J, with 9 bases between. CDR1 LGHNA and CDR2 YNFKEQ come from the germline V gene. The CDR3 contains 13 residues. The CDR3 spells CASSQGLVYEQFF. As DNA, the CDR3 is TGTGCCAGCAGCCAAGGACTAGTTTATGAGCAGTTCTTC.

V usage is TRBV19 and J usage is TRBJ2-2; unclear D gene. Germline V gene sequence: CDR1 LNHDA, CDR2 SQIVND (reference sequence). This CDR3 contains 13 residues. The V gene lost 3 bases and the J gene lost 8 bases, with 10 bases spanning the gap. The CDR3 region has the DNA TGTGCCAGTAGTATCCGTATTAGAGGGGAGCTGTTTTTT. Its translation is CASSIRIRGELFF. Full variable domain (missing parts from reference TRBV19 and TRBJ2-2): DGGITQSPKYLFRKEGQNVTLSCEQNLNHDAMYWYRQDPGQGLRLIYYSQIVNDFQKGDIAEGYSVSREKKESFPLTVTSAQKNPTAFYLCASSIRIRGELFFGEGSRLTVL.

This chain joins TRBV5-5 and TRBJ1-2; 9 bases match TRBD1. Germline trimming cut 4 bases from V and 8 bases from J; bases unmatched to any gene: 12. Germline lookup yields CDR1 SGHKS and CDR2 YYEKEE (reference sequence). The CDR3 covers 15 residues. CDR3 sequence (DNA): TGTGCCAGCAGCCGAGACCCCGGGACAGGGAGGGGCTACACCTTC. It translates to CASSRDPGTGRGYTF.

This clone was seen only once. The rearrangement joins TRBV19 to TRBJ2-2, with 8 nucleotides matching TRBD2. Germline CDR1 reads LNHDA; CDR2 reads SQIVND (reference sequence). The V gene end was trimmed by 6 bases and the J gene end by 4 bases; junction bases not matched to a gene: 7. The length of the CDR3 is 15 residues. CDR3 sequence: CASRTPGGGTGELFF. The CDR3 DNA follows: TGTGCCAGTAGGACCCCCGGGGGGGGCACCGGGGAGCTGTTTTTT.

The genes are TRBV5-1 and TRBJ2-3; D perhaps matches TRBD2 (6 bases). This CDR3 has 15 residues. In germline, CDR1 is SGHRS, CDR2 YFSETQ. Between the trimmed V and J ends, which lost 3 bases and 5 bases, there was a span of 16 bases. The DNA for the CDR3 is TGCGCCAGCAGCTACGAGACTAACGGGGGAGATACGCAGTATTTT. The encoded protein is CASSYETNGGDTQYF. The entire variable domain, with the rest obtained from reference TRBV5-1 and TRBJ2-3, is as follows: KAGVTQTPRYLIKTRGQQVTLSCSPISGHRSVSWYQQTPGQGLQFLFEYFSETQRNKGNFPGRFSGRQFSNSRSEMNVSTLELGDSALYLCASSYETNGGDTQYFGPGTRLTVL.

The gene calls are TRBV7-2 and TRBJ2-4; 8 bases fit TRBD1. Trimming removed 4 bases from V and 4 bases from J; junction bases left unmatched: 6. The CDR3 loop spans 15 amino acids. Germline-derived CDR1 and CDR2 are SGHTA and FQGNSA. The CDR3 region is CASSSTRGRKNIQYF. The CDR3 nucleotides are TGTGCCAGCAGCTCTACCAGGGGGCGGAAAAACATTCAGTACTTC.

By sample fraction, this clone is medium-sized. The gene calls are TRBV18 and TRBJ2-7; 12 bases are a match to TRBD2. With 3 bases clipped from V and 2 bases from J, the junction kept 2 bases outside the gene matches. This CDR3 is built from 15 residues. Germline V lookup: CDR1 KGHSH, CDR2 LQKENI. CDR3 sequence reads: CASSPRTSGAYEQYF. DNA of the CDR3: TGTGCCAGCTCACCTAGGACTAGCGGGGCCTACGAGCAGTACTTC.

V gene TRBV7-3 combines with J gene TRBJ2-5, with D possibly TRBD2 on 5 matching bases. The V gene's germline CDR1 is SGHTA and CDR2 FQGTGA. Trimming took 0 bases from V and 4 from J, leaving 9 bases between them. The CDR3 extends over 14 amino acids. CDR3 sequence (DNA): TGTGCCAGCAGCTTAACGCACGGAGGAGAGACCCAGTACTTC. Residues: CASSLTHGGETQYF.

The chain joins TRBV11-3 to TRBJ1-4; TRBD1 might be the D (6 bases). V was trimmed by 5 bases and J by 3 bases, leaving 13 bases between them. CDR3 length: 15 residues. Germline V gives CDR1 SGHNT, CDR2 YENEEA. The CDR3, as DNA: TGTGCCAGCAGCAAAGGTACAGGGCCTAATGAAAAACTGTTTTTT. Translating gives CASSKGTGPNEKLFF.

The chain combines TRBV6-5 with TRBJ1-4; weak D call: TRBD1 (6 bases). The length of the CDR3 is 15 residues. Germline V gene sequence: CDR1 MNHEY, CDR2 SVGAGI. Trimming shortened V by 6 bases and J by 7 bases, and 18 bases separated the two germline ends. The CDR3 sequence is CASSTQGYYGEKLFF. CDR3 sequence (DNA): TGTGCCAGCAGCACTCAGGGGTACTATGGTGAAAAACTGTTTTTT.

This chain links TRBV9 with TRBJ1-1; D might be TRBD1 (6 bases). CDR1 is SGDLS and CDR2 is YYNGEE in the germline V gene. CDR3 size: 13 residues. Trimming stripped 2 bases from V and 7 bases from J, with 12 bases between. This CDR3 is CASSVQGTSEAFF. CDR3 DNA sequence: TGTGCCAGCAGCGTGCAGGGGACGAGTGAAGCTTTCTTT.

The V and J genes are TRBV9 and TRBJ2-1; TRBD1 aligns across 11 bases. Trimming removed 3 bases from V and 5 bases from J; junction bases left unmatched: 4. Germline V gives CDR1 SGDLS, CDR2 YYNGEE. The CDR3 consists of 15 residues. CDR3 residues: CASSGGTGGNNEQFF. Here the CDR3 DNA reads TGTGCCAGCAGCGGAGGGACAGGGGGAAACAATGAGCAGTTCTTC.

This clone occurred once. The CDR3 coding sequence is TGTGCCAGTAGTATGGGGGGGGTTCATGGAAACACCATATATTTT. Translation: CASSMGGVHGNTIYF. The chain couples TRBV19 to TRBJ1-3; perhaps TRBD1 as D (5 bases). Germline loops: CDR1 LNHDA, CDR2 SQIVND (reference sequence). This CDR3 is built from 15 residues. V was shortened by 3 bases and J by 3 bases, with 12 bases between the two germline ends.

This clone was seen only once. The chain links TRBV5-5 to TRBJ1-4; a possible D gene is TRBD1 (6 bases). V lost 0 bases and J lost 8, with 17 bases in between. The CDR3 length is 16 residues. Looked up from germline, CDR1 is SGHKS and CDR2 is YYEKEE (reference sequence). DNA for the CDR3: TGTGCCAGCAGCTTGGGCGGTCGGGGGCGGGAGGAAAAACTGTTTTTT. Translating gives CASSLGGRGREEKLFF.

The CDR3 sequence: CASSHPQGESGTGELFF. The DNA of the CDR3 is TGTGCCAGCAGCCACCCGCAGGGGGAATCGGGCACCGGGGAGCTGTTTTTT. This rearrangement joins TRBV7-9 to TRBJ2-2; 7 positions match TRBD1. Trimming at V came to 5 bases and at J to 4 bases, leaving 13 bases not matched to a gene. The CDR3 covers 17 residues. From germline, CDR1 is SEHNR and CDR2 FQNEAQ (reference sequence).

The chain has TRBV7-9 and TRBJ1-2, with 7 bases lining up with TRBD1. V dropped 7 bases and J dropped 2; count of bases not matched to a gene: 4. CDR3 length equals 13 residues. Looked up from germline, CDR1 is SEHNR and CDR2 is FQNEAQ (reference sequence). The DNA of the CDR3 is TGTGCCAGCAACAGGGGAGGCAACTATGGCTACACCTTC. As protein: CASNRGGNYGYTF.

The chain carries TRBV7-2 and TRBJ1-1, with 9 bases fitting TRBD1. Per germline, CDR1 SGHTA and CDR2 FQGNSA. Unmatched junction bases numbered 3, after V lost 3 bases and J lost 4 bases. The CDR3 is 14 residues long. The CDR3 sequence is CASSLTGGGTEAFF. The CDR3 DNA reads TGTGCCAGCAGCTTGACAGGGGGAGGCACTGAAGCTTTCTTT. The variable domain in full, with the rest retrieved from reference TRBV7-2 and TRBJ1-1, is GAGVSQSPSNKVTEKGKDVELRCDPISGHTALYWYRQSLGQGLEFLIYFQGNSAPDKSGLPSDRFSAERTGGSVSTLTIQRTQQEDSAVYLCASSLTGGGTEAFFGQGTRLTVV.

Here the CDR3 DNA reads TGTGCCAGCGGCGCCGGGGGTGTCGGTGACACTGAAGCTTTCTTT. Amino acid sequence: CASGAGGVGDTEAFF. The chain couples TRBV6-5 to TRBJ1-1; D is perhaps TRBD1 (5 bases). Germline V gene lookup returns CDR1 MNHEY and CDR2 SVGAGI. The ends were cut back, 8 bases at V and 3 bases at J, with 19 bases in the middle. The CDR3 length is 15 residues.

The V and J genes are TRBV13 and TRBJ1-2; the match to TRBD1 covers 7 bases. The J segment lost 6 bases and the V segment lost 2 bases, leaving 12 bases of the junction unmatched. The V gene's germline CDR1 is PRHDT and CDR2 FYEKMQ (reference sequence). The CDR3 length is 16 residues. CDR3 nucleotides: TGTGCCAGCAGCTTACCCTCCGGGACAGCTGCGGATGGCTACACCTTC. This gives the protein CASSLPSGTAADGYTF.

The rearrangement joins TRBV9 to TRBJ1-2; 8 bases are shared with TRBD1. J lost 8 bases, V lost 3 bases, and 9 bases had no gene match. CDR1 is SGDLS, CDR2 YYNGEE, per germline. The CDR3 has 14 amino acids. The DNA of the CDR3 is TGTGCCAGCAGCGCTCGTTCAGGGGGCGCGGGCTACACCTTC. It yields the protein CASSARSGGAGYTF.